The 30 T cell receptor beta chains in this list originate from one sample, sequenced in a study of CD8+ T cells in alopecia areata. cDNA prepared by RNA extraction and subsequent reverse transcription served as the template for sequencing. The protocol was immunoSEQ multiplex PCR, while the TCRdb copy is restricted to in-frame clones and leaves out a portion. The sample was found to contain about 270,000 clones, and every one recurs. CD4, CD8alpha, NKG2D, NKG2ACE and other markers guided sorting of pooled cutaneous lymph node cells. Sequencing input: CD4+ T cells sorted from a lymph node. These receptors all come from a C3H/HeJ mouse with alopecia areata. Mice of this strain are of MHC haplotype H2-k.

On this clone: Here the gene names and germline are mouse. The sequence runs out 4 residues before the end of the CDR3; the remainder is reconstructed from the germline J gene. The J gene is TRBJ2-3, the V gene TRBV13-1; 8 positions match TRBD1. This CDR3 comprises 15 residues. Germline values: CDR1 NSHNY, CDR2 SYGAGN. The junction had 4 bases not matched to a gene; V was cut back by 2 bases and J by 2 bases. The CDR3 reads CASSDRGRHAETLYF. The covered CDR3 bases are TGTGCCAGCAGTGACAGGGGGCGTCATGCAGAA.

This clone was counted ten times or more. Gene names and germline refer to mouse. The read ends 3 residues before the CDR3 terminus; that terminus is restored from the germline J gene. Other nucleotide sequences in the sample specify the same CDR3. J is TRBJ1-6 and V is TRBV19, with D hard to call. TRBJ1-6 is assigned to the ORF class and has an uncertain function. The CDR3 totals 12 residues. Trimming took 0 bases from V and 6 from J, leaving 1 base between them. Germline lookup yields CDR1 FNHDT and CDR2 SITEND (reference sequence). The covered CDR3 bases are TGTGCCAGCAGTATAGGTAATTCGCCC. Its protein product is CASSIGNSP. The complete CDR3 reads CASSIGNSPLYF.

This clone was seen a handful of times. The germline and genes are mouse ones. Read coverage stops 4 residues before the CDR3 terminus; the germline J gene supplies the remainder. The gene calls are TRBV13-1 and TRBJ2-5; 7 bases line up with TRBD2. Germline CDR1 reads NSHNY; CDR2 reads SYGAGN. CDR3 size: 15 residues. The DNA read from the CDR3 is TGTGCCAGCAGTGATGAGGACTGGAGGGGAGAC. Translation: CASSDEDWRGD. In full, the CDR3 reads CASSDEDWRGDTQYF.

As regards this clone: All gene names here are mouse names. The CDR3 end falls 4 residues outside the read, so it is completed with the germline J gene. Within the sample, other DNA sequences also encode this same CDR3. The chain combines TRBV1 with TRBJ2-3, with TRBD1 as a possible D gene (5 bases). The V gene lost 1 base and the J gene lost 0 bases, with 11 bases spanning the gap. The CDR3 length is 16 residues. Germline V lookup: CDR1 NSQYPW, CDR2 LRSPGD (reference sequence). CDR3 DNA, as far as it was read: TGCACCTGCAGTGCAGTAGGGGTCTCTAGTGCAGAA. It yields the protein CTCSAVGVSSAE. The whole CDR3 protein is CTCSAVGVSSAETLYF. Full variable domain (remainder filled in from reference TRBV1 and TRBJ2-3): VTLLEQNPRWRLVPRGQAVNLRCILKNSQYPWMSWYQQDLQKQLQWLFTLRSPGDKEVKSLPGADYLATRVTDTELRLQVANMSQGRTLYCTCSAVGVSSAETLYFGSGTRLTVL.

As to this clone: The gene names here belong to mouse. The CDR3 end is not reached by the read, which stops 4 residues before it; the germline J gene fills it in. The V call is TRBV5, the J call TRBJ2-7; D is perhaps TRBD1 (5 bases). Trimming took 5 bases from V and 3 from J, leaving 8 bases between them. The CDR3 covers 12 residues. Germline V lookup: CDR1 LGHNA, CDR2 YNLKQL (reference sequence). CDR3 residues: CASSSQDYEQYF. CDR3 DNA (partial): TGTGCCAGCAGCTCACAGGACTAT.

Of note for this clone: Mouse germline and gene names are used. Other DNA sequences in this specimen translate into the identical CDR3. Partial CDR3 DNA: TGTGCCAGCTCTCCGACTGGGGGGGGTAGTGCAGAA. Its translation is CASSPTGGGSAE. The entire CDR3 protein reads CASSPTGGGSAETLYF. The chain combines TRBV12-1 with TRBJ2-3; 11 nucleotides agree with TRBD2. The read comes to an end 4 residues before the CDR3 does, leaving the germline J gene to fill in the end. CDR1 and CDR2 (germline): SGHSN, HYEKVE. The J segment lost 0 bases and the V segment lost 2 bases, leaving 3 bases of the junction unmatched. CDR3 length equals 16 residues.

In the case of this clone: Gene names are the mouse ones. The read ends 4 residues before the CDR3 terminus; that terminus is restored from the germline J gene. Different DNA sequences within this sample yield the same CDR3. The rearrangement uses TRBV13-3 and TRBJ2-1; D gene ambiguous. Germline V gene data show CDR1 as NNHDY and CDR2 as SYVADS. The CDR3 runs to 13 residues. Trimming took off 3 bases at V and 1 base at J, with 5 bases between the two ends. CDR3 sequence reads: CASSALNYAEQFF. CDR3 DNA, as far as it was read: TGTGCCAGCAGTGCCCTAAACTATGCT.

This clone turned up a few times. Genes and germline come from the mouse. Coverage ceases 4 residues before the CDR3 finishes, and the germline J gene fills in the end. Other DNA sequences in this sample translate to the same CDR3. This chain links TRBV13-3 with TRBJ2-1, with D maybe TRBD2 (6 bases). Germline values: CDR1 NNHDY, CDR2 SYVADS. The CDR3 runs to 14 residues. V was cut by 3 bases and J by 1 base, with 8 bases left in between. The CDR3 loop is CASSAGVNYAEQFF. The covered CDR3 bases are TGTGCCAGCAGTGCTGGGGTGAACTATGCT.

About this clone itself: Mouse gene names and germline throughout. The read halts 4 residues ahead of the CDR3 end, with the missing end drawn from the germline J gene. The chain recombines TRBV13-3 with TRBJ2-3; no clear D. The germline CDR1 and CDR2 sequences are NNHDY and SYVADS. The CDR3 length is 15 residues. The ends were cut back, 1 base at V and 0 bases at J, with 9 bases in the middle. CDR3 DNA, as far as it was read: TGTGCCAGCAGTGATTCCAGATCTAGTGCAGAA. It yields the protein CASSDSRSSAE. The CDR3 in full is CASSDSRSSAETLYF.

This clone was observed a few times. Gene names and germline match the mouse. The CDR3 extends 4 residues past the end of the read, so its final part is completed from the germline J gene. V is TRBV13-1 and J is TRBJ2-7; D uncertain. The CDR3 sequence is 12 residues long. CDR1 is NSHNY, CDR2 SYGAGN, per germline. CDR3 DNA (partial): TGTGCCAGCAGTGATGCACATGAT. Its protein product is CASSDAHD. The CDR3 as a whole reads CASSDAHDEQYF.

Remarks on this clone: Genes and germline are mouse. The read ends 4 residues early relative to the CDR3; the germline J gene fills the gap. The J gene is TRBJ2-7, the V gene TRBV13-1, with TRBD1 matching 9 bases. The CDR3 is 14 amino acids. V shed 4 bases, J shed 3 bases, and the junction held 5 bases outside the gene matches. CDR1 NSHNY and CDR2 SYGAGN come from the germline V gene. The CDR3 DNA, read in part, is TGTGCCAGCAGTCACGGGACAGGGTACTAT. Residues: CASSHGTGYY. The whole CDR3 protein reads CASSHGTGYYEQYF.

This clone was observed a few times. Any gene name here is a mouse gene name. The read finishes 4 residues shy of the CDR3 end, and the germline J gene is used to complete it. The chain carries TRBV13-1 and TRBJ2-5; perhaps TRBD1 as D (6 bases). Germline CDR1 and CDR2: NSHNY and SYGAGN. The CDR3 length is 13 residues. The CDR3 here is CASSFSGEDTQYF. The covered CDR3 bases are TGTGCCAGCAGTTTTTCAGGGGAGGAC.

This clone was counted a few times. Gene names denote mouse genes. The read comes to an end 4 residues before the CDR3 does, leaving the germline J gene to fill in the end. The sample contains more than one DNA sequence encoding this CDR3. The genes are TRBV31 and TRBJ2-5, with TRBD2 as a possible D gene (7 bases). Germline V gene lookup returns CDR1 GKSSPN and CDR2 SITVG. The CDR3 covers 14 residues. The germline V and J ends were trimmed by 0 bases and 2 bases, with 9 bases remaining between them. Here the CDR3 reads CAWSLRGGQDTQYF. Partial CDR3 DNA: TGTGCCTGGAGTCTAAGGGGGGGCCAAGAC. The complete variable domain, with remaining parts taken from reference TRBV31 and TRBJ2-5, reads AQTIHQWPVAEIKAVGSPLSLGCTIKGKSSPNLYWYWQATGGTLQQLFYSITVGQVESVVQLNLSASRPKDDQFILSTEKLLLSHSGFYLCAWSLRGGQDTQYFGPGTRLLVL.

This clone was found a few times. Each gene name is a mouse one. Here the CDR3 reads CASTLTGGLYAEQFF. The covered CDR3 bases are TGTGCCAGCACCCTGACTGGGGGGCTCTATGCT. V is TRBV13-3 and J is TRBJ2-1; 10 bases agree with TRBD2. Sequencing ends 4 residues short of the CDR3 end; the germline J gene provides the rest. The germline V gene encodes CDR1 NNHDY and CDR2 SYVADS. Trimming at V came to 6 bases and at J to 3 bases, leaving 6 bases not matched to a gene. The CDR3 consists of 15 residues.

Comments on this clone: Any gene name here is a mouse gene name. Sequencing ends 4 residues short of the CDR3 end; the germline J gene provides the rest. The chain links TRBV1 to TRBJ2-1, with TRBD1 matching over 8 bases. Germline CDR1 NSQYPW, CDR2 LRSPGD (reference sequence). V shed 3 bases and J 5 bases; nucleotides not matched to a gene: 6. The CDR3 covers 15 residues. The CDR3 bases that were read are TGCACCTGCAGTGCCAGGGGGCGCCCCGATGCT. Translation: CTCSARGRPDA. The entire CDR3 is CTCSARGRPDAEQFF.

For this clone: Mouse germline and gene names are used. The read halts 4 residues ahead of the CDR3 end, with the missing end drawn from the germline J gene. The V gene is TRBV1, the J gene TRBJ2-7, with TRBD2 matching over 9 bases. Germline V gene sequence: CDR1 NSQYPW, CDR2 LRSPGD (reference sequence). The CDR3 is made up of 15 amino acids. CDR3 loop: CTCSADHWGAYEQYF. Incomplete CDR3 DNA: TGCACCTGCAGTGCAGATCACTGGGGGGCGTAT.

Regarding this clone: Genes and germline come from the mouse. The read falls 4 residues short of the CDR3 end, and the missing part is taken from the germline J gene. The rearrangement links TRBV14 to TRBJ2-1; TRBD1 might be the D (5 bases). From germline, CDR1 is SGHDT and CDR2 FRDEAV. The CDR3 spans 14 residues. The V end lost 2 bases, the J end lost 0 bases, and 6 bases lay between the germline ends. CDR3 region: CASSLDNNYAEQFF. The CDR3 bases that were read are TGTGCCAGCAGTTTGGACAATAACTATGCT.

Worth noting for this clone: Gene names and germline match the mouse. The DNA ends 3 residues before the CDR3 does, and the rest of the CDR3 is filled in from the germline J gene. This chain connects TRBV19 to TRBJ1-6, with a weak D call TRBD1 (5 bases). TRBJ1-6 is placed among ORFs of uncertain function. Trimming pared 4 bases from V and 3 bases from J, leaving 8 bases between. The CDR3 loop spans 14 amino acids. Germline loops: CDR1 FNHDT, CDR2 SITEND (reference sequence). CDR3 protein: CASSSTVYNSPLYF. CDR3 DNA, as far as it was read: TGTGCCAGCAGTTCGACAGTCTATAATTCGCCC.

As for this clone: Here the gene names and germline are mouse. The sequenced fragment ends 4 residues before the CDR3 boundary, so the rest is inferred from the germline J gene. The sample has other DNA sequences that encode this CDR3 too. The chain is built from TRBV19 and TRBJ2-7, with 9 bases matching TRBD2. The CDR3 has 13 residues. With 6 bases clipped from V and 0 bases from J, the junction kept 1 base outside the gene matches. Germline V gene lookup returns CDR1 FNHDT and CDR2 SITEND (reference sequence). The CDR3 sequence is CASKTGGSYEQYF. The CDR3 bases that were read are TGTGCCAGCAAGACTGGGGGCTCCTAT.

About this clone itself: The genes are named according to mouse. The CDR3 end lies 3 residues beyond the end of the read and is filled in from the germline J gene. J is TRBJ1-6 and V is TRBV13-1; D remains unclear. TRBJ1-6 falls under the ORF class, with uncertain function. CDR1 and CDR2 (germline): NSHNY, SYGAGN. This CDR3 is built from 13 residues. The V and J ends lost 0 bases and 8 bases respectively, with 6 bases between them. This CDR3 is CASSDATDSPLYF. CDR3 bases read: TGTGCCAGCAGTGATGCAACTGATTCGCCC.

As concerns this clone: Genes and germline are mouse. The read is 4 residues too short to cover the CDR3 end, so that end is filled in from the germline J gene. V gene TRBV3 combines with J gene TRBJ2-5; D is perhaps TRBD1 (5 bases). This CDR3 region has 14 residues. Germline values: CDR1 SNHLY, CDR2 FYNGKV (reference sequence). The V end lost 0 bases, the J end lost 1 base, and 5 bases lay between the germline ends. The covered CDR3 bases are TGTGCCAGCAGCTTAGCGACAGACCAAGAC. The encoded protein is CASSLATDQD. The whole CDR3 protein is CASSLATDQDTQYF.

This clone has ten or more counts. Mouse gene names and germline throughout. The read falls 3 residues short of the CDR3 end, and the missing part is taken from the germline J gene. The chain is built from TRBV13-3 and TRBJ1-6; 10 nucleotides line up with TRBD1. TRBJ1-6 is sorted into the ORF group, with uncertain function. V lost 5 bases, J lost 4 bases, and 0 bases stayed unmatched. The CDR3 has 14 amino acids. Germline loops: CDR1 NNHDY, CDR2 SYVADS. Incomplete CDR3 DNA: TGTGCCAGCAGGGGACAGGGGTATAATTCGCCC. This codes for CASRGQGYNSP. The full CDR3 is CASRGQGYNSPLYF.

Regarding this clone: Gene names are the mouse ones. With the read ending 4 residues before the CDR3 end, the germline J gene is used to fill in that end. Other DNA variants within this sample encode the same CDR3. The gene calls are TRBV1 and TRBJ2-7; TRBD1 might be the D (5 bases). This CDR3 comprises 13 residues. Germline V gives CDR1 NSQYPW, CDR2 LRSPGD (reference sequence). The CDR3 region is CTCSADQGYEQYF. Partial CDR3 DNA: TGCACCTGCAGTGCAGATCAGGGATAT.

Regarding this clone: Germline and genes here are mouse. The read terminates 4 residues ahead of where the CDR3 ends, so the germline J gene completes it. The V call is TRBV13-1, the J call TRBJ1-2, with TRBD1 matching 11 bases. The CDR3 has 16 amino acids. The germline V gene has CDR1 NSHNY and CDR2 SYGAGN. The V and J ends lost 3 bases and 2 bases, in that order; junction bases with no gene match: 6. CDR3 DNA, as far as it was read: TGTGCCAGCAGTGGGTCCGGGACAGGGGGGAACTCC. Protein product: CASSGSGTGGNS. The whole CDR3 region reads CASSGSGTGGNSDYTF.

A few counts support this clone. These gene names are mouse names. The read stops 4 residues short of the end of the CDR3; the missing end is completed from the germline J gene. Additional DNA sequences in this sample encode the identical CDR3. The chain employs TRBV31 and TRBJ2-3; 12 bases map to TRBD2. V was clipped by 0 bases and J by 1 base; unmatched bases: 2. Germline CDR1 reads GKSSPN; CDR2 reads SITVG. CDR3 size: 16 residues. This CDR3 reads CAWSLGLGGGAETLYF. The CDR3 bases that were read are TGTGCCTGGAGTCTAGGACTGGGGGGGGGTGCAGAA.

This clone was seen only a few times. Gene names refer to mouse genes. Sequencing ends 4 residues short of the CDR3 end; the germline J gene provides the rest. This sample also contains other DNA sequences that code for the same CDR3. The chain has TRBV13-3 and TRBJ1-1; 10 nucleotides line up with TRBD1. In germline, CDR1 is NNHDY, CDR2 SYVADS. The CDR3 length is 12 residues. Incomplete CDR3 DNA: TGTGCCAGCAGGACAGGGGGCCCA. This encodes CASRTGGP. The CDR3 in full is CASRTGGPEVFF.

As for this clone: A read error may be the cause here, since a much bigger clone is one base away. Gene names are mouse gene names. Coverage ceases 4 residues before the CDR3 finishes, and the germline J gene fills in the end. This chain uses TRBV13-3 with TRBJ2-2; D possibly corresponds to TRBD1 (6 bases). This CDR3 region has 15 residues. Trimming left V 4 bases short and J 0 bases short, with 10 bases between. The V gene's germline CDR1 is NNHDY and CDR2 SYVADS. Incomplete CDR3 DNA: TGTGCCAGCAGTATGACAGGAGCAAACACCGGG. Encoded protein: CASSMTGANTG. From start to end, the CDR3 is CASSMTGANTGQLYF.

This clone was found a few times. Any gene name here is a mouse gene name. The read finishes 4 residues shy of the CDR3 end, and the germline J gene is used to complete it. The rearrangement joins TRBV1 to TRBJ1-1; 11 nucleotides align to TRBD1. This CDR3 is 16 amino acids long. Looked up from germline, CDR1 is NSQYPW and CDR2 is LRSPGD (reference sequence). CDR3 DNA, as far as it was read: TGCACCTGCAGTGCAGATCCTGGACAGGGGGCCCCA. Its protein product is CTCSADPGQGAP. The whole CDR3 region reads CTCSADPGQGAPEVFF.

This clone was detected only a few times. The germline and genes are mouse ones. The CDR3 DNA, read in part, is TGTGCCAGCAGTCCCAGCAGGGGCTATGCT. Its translation: CASSPSRGYA. The whole CDR3 sequence reads CASSPSRGYAEQFF. The chain employs TRBV14 and TRBJ2-1; the D gene is possibly TRBD1 (6 bases). From the germline J gene comes the end of the CDR3, since the read stops 4 residues before it. The CDR3 is made up of 14 amino acids. Germline assignment: CDR1 SGHDT and CDR2 FRDEAV. Trimming pared 4 bases from V and 3 bases from J, leaving 11 bases between. Drawing the rest from reference TRBV14 and TRBJ2-1, the complete variable domain is EAGVTQSPRYAVLQEGQAVSFWCDPISGHDTLYWYQQPRDQGPQLLVYFRDEAVIDNSQLPSDRFSAVRPKGTNSTLKIQSAKQGDTATYLCASSPSRGYAEQFFGPGTRLTVL.

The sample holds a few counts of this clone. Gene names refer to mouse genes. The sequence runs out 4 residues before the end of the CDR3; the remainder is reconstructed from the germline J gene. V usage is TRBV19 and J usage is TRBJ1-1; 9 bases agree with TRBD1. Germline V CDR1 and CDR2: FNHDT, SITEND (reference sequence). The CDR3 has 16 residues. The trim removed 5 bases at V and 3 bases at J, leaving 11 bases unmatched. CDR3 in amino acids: CASRPDRGGRDTEVFF. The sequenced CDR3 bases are TGTGCCAGCAGGCCGGACAGGGGAGGAAGGGACACA.